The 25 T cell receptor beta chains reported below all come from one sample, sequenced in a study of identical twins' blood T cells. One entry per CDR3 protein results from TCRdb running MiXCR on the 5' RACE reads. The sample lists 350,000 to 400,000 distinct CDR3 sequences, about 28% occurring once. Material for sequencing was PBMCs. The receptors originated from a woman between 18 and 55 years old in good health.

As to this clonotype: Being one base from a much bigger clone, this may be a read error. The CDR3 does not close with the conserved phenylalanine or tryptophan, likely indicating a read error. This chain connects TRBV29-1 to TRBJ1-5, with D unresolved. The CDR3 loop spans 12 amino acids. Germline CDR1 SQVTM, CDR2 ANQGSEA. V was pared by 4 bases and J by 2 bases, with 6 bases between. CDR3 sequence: CSVGIGNQPQHL. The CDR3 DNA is TGCAGCGTTGGGATCGGCAATCAGCCCCAGCATTTG.

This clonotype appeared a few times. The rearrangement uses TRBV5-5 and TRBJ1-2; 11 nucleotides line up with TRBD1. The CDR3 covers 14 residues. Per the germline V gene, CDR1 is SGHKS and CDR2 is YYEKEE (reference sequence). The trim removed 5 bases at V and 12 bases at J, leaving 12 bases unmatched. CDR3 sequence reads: CASRSGTGGLTDTF. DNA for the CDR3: TGTGCCAGCAGGTCCGGGACAGGGGGATTGACGGACACCTTC. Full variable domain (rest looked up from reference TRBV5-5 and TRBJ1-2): DAGVTQSPTHLIKTRGQQVTLRCSPISGHKSVSWYQQVLGQGPQFIFQYYEKEERGRGNFPDRFSARQFPNYSSELNVNALLLGDSALYLCASRSGTGGLTDTFGSGTRLTVV.

CDR3 sequence reads: CSALHLAGASDEQYF. CDR3 DNA sequence: TGCAGTGCCCTCCACCTGGCGGGAGCTTCGGACGAGCAGTACTTC. This sequence joins TRBV20-1 and TRBJ2-7, with 7 nucleotides matching TRBD2. The CDR3 covers 15 residues. Trimming took 6 bases from V and 5 from J; bases not matched to a gene: 16. The germline CDR1 and CDR2 sequences are DFQATT and SNEGSKA (reference sequence).

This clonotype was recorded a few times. In nucleotides, the CDR3 is TGTGCCAGCAGTGAACAACAAAGCTATGGCTACACCTTC. Its translation is CASSEQQSYGYTF. This chain links TRBV2 with TRBJ1-2; D is unresolved. Trimming shortened V by 2 bases and J by 4 bases, and 8 bases separated the two germline ends. CDR1 and CDR2 (germline): SNHLY, FYNNEI. This CDR3 is built from 13 residues.

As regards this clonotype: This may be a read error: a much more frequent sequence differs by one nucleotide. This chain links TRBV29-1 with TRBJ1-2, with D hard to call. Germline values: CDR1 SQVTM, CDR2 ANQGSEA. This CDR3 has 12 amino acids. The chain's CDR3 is CGVVSWGESYTF. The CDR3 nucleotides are TGCGGCGTTGTGTCTTGGGGTGAGAGCTACACCTTC.

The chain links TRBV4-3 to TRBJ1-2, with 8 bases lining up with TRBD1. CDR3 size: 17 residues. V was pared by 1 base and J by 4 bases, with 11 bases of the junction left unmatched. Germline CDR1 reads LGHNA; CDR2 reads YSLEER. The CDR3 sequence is CASSQVSQDRETYGYTF. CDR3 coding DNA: TGCGCCAGCAGCCAAGTCTCACAGGACAGGGAGACCTATGGCTACACCTTC.

CDR3 sequence reads: CAWSTHRSGYTF. CDR3 DNA sequence: TGTGCCTGGAGCACCCACAGGTCTGGCTACACCTTC. The chain combines TRBV30 with TRBJ1-2, with D tentatively TRBD1 (5 bases). V lost 3 bases, J lost 7 bases, and 12 bases lay in between. Germline V gene sequence: CDR1 GTSNPN, CDR2 SVGIG (reference sequence). The CDR3 sequence is 12 residues long. Together with reference TRBV30 and TRBJ1-2, the CDR3 gives the full variable domain: SQTIHQWPATLVQPVGSPLSLECTVEGTSNPNLYWYRQAAGRGLQLLFYSVGIGQISSEVPQNLSASRPQDRQFILSSKKLLLSDSGFYLCAWSTHRSGYTFGSGTRLTVV.

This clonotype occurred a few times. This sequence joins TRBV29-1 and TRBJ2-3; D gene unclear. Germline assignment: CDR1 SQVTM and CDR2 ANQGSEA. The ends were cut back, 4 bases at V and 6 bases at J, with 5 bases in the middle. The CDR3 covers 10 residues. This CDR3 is CSVGVDTQYF. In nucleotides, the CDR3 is TGCAGCGTTGGGGTCGATACGCAGTATTTT.

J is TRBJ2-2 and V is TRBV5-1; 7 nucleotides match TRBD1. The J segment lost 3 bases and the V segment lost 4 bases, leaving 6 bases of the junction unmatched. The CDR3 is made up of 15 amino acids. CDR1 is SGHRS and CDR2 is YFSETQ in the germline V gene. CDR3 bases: TGCGCCAGCAGCCCCCTGACAGGGTACACCGGGGAGCTGTTTTTT. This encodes CASSPLTGYTGELFF.

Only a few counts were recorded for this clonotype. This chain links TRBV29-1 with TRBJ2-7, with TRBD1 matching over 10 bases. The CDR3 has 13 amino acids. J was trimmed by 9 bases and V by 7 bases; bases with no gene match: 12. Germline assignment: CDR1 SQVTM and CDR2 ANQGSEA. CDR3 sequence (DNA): TGCAGCGCCGGACAGGGGGTAAAGACGTTGCAGTACTTC. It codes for CSAGQGVKTLQYF.

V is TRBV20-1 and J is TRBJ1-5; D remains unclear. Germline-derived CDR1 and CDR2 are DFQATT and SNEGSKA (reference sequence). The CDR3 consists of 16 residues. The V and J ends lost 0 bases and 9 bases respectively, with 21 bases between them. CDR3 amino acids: CSARDGGRGLHRPQHF. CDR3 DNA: TGCAGTGCTAGAGATGGTGGCAGAGGGTTACATCGGCCCCAGCATTTT.

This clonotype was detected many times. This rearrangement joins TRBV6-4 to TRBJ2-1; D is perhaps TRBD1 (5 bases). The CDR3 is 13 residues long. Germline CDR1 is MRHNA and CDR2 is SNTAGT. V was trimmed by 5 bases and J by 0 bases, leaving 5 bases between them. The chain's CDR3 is CASSTGSYNEQFF. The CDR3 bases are TGTGCCAGCAGTACAGGCTCCTACAATGAGCAGTTCTTC.

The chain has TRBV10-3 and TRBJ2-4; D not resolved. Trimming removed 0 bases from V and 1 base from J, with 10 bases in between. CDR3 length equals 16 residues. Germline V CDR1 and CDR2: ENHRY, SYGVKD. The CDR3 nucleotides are TGTGCCATCAGTGAGTCTTTGGCCGACGCCAAAAACATTCAGTACTTC. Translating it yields CAISESLADAKNIQYF.

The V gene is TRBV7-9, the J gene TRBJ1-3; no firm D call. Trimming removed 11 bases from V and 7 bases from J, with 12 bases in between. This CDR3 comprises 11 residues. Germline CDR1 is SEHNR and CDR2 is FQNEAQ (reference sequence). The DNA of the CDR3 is TGTGCCTTCCTAAAGGGTAACACCATATATTTT. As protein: CAFLKGNTIYF.

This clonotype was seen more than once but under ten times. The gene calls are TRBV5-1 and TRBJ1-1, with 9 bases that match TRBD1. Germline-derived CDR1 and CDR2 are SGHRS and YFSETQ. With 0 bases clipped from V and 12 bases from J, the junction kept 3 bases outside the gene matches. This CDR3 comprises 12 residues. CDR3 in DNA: TGCGCCAGCAGCTTGGGGACAGGGGTAACTTTCTTT. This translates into CASSLGTGVTFF.

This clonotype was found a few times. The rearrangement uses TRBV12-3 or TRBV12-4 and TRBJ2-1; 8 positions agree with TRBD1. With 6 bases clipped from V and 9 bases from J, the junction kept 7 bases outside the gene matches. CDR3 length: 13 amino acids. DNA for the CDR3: TGTGCCAGCAGAAGACAGGGGTTGGGTGAGCAGTTCTTC. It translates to CASRRQGLGEQFF.

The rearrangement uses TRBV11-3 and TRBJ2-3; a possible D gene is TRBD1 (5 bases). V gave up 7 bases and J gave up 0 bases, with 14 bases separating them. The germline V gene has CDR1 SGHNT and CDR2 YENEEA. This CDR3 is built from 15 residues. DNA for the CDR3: TGTGCCAGCATCAAAAGGGGTACTAGCACAGATACGCAGTATTTT. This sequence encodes CASIKRGTSTDTQYF.

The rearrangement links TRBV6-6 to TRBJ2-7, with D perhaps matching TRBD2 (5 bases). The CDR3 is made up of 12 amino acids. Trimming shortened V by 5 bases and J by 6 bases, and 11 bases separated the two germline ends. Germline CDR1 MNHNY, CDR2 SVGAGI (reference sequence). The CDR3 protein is CASSAGGVEQYF. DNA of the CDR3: TGTGCCAGCAGTGCCGGAGGAGTCGAGCAGTACTTC.

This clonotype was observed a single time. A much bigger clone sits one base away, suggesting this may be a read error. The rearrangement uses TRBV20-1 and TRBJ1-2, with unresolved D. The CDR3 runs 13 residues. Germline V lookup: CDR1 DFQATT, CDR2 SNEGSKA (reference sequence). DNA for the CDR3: TGCATTGCTAGTCCGGTACTCTATGAAGGCTACACCTTC. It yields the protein CIASPVLYEGYTF.

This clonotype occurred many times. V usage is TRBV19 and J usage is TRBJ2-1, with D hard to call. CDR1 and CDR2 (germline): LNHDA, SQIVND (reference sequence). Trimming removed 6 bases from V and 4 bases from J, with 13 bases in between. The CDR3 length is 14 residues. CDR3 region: CASSPPPRYNEQFF. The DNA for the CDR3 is TGTGCCAGTAGCCCGCCCCCTAGATACAATGAGCAGTTCTTC.

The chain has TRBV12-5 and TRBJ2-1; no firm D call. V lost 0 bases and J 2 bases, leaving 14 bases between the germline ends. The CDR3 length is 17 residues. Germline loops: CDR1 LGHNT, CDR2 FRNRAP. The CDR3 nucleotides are TGTGCTAGTGGTTTGGTAGGCTCGCGGAGCACCTACAATGAGCAGTTCTTC. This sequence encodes CASGLVGSRSTYNEQFF. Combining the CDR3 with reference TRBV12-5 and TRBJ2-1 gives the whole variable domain DARVTQTPRHKVTEMGQEVTMRCQPILGHNTVFWYRQTMMQGLELLAYFRNRAPLDDSGMPKDRFSAEMPDATLATLKIQPSEPRDSAVYFCASGLVGSRSTYNEQFFGPGTRLTVL.

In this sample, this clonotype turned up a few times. DNA for the CDR3: TGTGCCAGCAGCGTAGCTAGCGGCACAGATACGCAGTATTTT. Protein sequence: CASSVASGTDTQYF. The chain carries TRBV9 and TRBJ2-3; TRBD2 is a possible D gene (6 bases). Germline values: CDR1 SGDLS, CDR2 YYNGEE. Trimming took off 0 bases at V and 1 base at J, with 6 bases between the two ends. The CDR3 contains 14 residues.

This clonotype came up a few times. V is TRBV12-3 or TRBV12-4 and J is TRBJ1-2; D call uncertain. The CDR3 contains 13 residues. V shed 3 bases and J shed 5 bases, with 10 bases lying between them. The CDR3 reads CASSFGKGYGYTF. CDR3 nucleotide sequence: TGTGCCAGCAGTTTTGGCAAGGGTTATGGCTACACCTTC.

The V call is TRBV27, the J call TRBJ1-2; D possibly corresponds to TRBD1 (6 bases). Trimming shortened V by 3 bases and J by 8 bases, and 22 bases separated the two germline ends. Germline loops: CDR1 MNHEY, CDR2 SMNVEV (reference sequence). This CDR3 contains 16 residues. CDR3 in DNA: TGTGCCAGCAGTTTTCGTCACAGGGAGAGTCTTCGCGGCTACACCTTC. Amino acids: CASSFRHRESLRGYTF.

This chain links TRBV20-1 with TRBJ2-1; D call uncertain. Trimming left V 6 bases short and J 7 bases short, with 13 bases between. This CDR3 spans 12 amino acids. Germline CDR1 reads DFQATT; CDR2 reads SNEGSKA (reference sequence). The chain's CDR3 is CSAPSWGNEQFF. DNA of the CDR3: TGCAGTGCCCCCAGCTGGGGTAATGAGCAGTTCTTC.